The 24 T cell receptor beta chains reported below all come from one sample, sequenced in a study of cytomegalovirus exposure and HLA in healthy donors. Use of 60 Vbeta and 13 Jbeta primers characterized the PCR. Here immunoSEQ multiplex PCR was the method, and the copy in TCRdb shows in-frame clones only, minus some. Of around 110,000 clones listed, roughly 82% were seen once; the top ten hold 2% to 3%. The specimen sequenced was PBMCs. Receptors were obtained from a man younger than 45 in good health and CMV-seropositive.

The chain links TRBV19 to TRBJ2-5; TRBD1 agrees at 10 bases. V was pared by 4 bases and J by 4 bases, with 9 bases of the junction left unmatched. This CDR3 has 16 amino acids. Germline CDR1 reads LNHDA; CDR2 reads SQIVND (reference sequence). CDR3 loop: CASSTPRDRGGETQYF. DNA for the CDR3: TGTGCCAGTAGTACACCTCGGGACAGGGGTGGAGAGACCCAGTACTTC. The variable domain in full, with the rest retrieved from reference TRBV19 and TRBJ2-5, is DGGITQSPKYLFRKEGQNVTLSCEQNLNHDAMYWYRQDPGQGLRLIYYSQIVNDFQKGDIAEGYSVSREKKESFPLTVTSAQKNPTAFYLCASSTPRDRGGETQYFGPGTRLLVL.

The chain has TRBV7-2 and TRBJ2-3, with D maybe TRBD2 (7 bases). Deletions cut 7 bases from V and 6 bases from J, with 23 bases between. The CDR3 totals 16 residues. Germline V gene sequence: CDR1 SGHTA, CDR2 FQGNSA. The CDR3 sequence: CASNLFEGGVFDTQYF. CDR3 DNA: TGTGCCAGCAACCTTTTCGAGGGGGGGGTTTTTGATACGCAGTATTTT.

CDR3 sequence (DNA): TGTGCCAGCAGCCCAACTAGCGGGGAATACAATGAGCAGTTCTTC. Its translation: CASSPTSGEYNEQFF. The chain joins TRBV7-9 to TRBJ2-1; 10 bases are a match to TRBD2. CDR1 and CDR2 from the germline V gene are SEHNR and FQNEAQ (reference sequence). The CDR3 length is 15 residues. The trim removed 5 bases at V and 4 bases at J, leaving 5 bases unmatched.

The chain recombines TRBV7-8 with TRBJ1-4; 10 nucleotides match TRBD1. V was clipped by 5 bases and J by 5 bases; unmatched bases: 2. Germline CDR1 is SGHVS and CDR2 is FQNEAQ. The CDR3 extends over 14 amino acids. CDR3 nucleotide sequence: TGTGCCAGCAGCATGGGACAGGGGAATGAAAAACTGTTTTTT. Translating it yields CASSMGQGNEKLFF.

This clone showed up just once. The chain uses TRBV6-1 and TRBJ2-1, with TRBD1 matching over 7 bases. CDR3 length: 15 amino acids. In germline, CDR1 is MNHNS, CDR2 SASEGT. With V trimmed by 4 bases and J by 3 bases, 6 bases remained unmatched. CDR3 in DNA: TGTGCCAGCAGTGTGACTTGGGACAGCTACAATGAGCAGTTCTTC. The encoded protein is CASSVTWDSYNEQFF.

V and J are TRBV29-1 and TRBJ2-4; the D gene is possibly TRBD1 (6 bases). Deletions cut 0 bases from V and 0 bases from J, with 9 bases between. The CDR3 consists of 15 residues. Germline-derived CDR1 and CDR2 are SQVTM and ANQGSEA. CDR3 in DNA: TGCAGCGTTGAAGATCAGGGGAAAGCCAAAAACATTCAGTACTTC. Translation: CSVEDQGKAKNIQYF.

The rearrangement links TRBV18 to TRBJ1-1; D is uncertain. V lost 2 bases to trimming and J lost 11 bases, with 12 bases between them. In germline, CDR1 is KGHSH, CDR2 LQKENI. The CDR3 contains 12 residues. The CDR3 coding sequence is TGTGCCAGCTCACCAAAAGGAGGTGATGCTTTCTTT. It translates to CASSPKGGDAFF.

This sequence joins TRBV27 and TRBJ2-1; 12 bases are a match to TRBD2. V dropped 4 bases and J dropped 4; count of bases not matched to a gene: 5. This CDR3 region has 16 residues. Germline V CDR1 and CDR2: MNHEY, SMNVEV (reference sequence). As DNA, the CDR3 is TGTGCCAGCAGTTCCCGGACTAGCGGGGTTTACAATGAGCAGTTCTTC. The encoded protein is CASSSRTSGVYNEQFF.

This clone came up once. The rearrangement uses TRBV25-1 and TRBJ1-2; possible D gene TRBD1, 5 bases. Trimming removed 2 bases at V and 8 bases at J, with 12 bases between. Per germline, CDR1 MGHDK and CDR2 SYGVNS. CDR3 size: 13 residues. Here the CDR3 DNA reads TGTGCCAGCAGTGAACAGGGAAGACAGGGCTACACCTTC. Encoded protein: CASSEQGRQGYTF.

This chain uses TRBV19 with TRBJ2-1; 8 bases align to TRBD1. The CDR3 spans 14 residues. Germline loops: CDR1 LNHDA, CDR2 SQIVND (reference sequence). V trimming: 4 bases; J trimming: 7 bases; junction bases outside the gene matches: 6. CDR3 bases: TGTGCCAGTAGTACGCAGGGGGCGCGAAATGAGCAGTTCTTC. Its translation is CASSTQGARNEQFF.

This chain links TRBV2 with TRBJ1-5, with 7 bases identical to TRBD1. Germline lookup yields CDR1 SNHLY and CDR2 FYNNEI. Trimming at V came to 8 bases and at J to 0 bases, leaving 10 bases not matched to a gene. The CDR3 loop spans 16 amino acids. The CDR3 DNA reads as TGTGCCAGCGGGACAGACCAATTTTATAGCAATCAGCCCCAGCATTTT. Amino acids: CASGTDQFYSNQPQHF.

This chain uses TRBV6-6 with TRBJ2-7; 9 nucleotides line up with TRBD1. J lost 4 bases, V lost 0 bases, and 4 bases had no gene match. The CDR3 runs 15 residues. Germline loops: CDR1 MNHNY, CDR2 SVGAGI (reference sequence). CDR3 DNA: TGTGCCAGCAGTTACTCCGGGACAGGGACGTACGAGCAGTACTTC. Protein sequence: CASSYSGTGTYEQYF.

This chain's CDR3 is CASSSHPGQSYEKLFF. Written as DNA, the CDR3 is TGTGCCAGCAGCTCCCACCCCGGACAGAGCTATGAAAAACTGTTTTTT. This chain uses TRBV7-8 with TRBJ1-4, with a weak D call TRBD1 (6 bases). Germline CDR1 SGHVS, CDR2 FQNEAQ. V gave up 4 bases and J gave up 6 bases, with 18 bases separating them. This CDR3 is 16 amino acids long.

This chain uses TRBV5-1 with TRBJ1-4, with 9 nucleotides matching TRBD1. Losses at the gene ends were 0 bases for V and 6 bases for J; bases not matched to a gene: 3. This CDR3 region has 15 residues. Germline lookup yields CDR1 SGHRS and CDR2 YFSETQ. The CDR3: CASSLEGTGHEKLFF. CDR3 DNA sequence: TGCGCCAGCAGCTTGGAGGGGACAGGGCATGAAAAACTGTTTTTT.

The V gene is TRBV5-6, the J gene TRBJ1-1; 9 bases are a match to TRBD1. With V trimmed by 6 bases and J by 3 bases, 6 bases remained unmatched. There are 14 residues in the CDR3. Germline CDR1 is SGHDT and CDR2 is YYEEEE. This CDR3 reads CASKPTGGDTEAFF. CDR3 DNA: TGTGCCAGCAAACCGACAGGGGGGGACACTGAAGCTTTCTTT.

J is TRBJ1-6 and V is TRBV7-8; 12 nucleotides line up with TRBD1. The V gene end was trimmed by 0 bases and the J gene end by 12 bases; junction bases not matched to a gene: 9. Germline CDR1 reads SGHVS; CDR2 reads FQNEAQ. The CDR3 has 17 residues. This CDR3 reads CASSLAGQGAGRGPLHF. CDR3 in DNA: TGTGCCAGCAGCTTAGCGGGACAGGGGGCAGGGAGGGGACCCCTCCACTTT. The entire variable domain, with the rest obtained from reference TRBV7-8 and TRBJ1-6, is as follows: GAGVSQSPRYKVAKRGQDVALRCDPISGHVSLFWYQQALGQGPEFLTYFQNEAQLDKSGLPSDRFFAERPEGSVSTLKIQRTQQEDSAVYLCASSLAGQGAGRGPLHFGNGTRLTVT.

The gene calls are TRBV7-8 and TRBJ2-3, with TRBD1 matching over 11 bases. The trim removed 5 bases at V and 8 bases at J, leaving 9 bases unmatched. The CDR3 spans 15 residues. Looked up from germline, CDR1 is SGHVS and CDR2 is FQNEAQ. In DNA, the CDR3 is TGTGCCAGCAGCCTCCGGGACAGGGGGAAGGGTACGCAGTATTTT. It codes for CASSLRDRGKGTQYF.

This chain links TRBV4-1 with TRBJ2-2, with D uncertain. Trimming left V 4 bases short and J 9 bases short, with 9 bases between. Germline-derived CDR1 and CDR2 are MGHRA and YSYEKL. This CDR3 spans 12 amino acids. CDR3: CASSPSSWELFF. CDR3 bases: TGCGCCAGCAGCCCGAGCTCCTGGGAGCTGTTTTTT.

The chain couples TRBV5-1 to TRBJ2-5; D is perhaps TRBD2 (6 bases). Judging by the DNA end, TRBJ2-7 fits better; the J call may be wrong. The CDR3 runs 16 residues. From germline, CDR1 is SGHRS and CDR2 YFSETQ. CDR3 loop: CASSKPPGGTPYEQYF. As DNA, the CDR3 is TGCGCCAGCAGCAAGCCCCCCGGGGGAACCCCCTACGAGCAGTACTTC.

The chain links TRBV4-1 to TRBJ2-7; 9 bases are a match to TRBD1. Germline V gene lookup returns CDR1 MGHRA and CDR2 YSYEKL. With V trimmed by 0 bases and J by 2 bases, 8 bases remained unmatched. The CDR3 runs to 17 residues. CDR3 coding DNA: TGCGCCAGCAGCCAAGATCAAGCGGGACAGGGCACCTACGAGCAGTACTTC. It specifies CASSQDQAGQGTYEQYF.

Concerning this clone: Germline is not matched at one junction end, which may reflect a read error. The chain combines TRBV7-9 with TRBJ2-5, with D tentatively TRBD2 (6 bases). This CDR3 has 16 amino acids. The germline gives CDR1 SEHNR, CDR2 FQNEAQ (reference sequence). The CDR3 spells CSSSVLWRGGKETQYF. In DNA form, the CDR3 reads TGTTCCAGCAGTGTGCTTTGGAGAGGCGGGAAAGAGACCCAGTACTTC.

The CDR3 DNA reads TGTGCCAGCAGAGCCCAAGCGGGGACCACAGATACGCAGTATTTT. Translating gives CASRAQAGTTDTQYF. The chain is built from TRBV2 and TRBJ2-3; 7 bases align to TRBD2. Trimming cost V 6 bases and J 2 bases; bases outside gene matches: 8. CDR3 length: 15 residues. Germline V gene data show CDR1 as SNHLY and CDR2 as FYNNEI.

The V call is TRBV7-9, the J call TRBJ2-7; D is unclear. Germline values: CDR1 SEHNR, CDR2 FQNEAQ (reference sequence). The CDR3 covers 12 residues. Deletions cut 1 base from V and 3 bases from J, with 4 bases between. CDR3 sequence reads: CASSLVVYEQYF. CDR3 sequence (DNA): TGTGCCAGCAGCTTAGTAGTCTACGAGCAGTACTTC.

The V call is TRBV2, the J call TRBJ1-6, with no clear D. The CDR3 is 16 residues long. The V end was cut by 6 bases, the J end by 13 bases, with 25 bases between. The germline V gene has CDR1 SNHLY and CDR2 FYNNEI. CDR3 bases: TGTGCCAGCAGGGAGGTCGATACAGCGAAAGTGGGGCCCCTCCACTTT. It is translated as CASREVDTAKVGPLHF. Full variable domain (rest looked up from reference TRBV2 and TRBJ1-6): EPEVTQTPSHQVTQMGQEVILRCVPISNHLYFYWYRQILGQKVEFLVSFYNNEISEKSEIFDDQFSVERPDGSNFTLKIRSTKLEDSAMYFCASREVDTAKVGPLHFGNGTRLTVT.